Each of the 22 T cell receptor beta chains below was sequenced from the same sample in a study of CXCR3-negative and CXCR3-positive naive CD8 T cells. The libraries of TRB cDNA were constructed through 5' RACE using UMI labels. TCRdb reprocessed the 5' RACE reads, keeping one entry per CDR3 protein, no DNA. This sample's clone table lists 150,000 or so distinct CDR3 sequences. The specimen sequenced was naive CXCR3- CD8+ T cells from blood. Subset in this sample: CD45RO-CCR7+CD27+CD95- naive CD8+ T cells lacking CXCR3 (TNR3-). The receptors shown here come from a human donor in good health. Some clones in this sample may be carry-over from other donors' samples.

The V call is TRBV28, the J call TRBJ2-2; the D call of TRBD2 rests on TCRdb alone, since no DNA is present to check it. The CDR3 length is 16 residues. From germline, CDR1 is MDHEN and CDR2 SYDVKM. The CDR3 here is CASSLRGATNTGELFF.

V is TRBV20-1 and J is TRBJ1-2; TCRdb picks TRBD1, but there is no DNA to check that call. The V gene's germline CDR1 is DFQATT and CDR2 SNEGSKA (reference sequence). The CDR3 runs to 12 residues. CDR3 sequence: CSAPDRVYGYTF.

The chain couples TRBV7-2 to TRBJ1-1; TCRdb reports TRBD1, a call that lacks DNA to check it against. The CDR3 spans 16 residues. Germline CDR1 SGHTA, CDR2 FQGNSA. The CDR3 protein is CASSFTRGVMNTEAFF.

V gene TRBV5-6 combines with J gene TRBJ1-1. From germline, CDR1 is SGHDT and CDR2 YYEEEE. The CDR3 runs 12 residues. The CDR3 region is CASSLGDGEAFF.

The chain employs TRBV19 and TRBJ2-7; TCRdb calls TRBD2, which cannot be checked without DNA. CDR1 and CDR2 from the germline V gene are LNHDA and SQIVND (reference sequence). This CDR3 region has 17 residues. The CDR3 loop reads CASSTGTSGGNSLEQYF.

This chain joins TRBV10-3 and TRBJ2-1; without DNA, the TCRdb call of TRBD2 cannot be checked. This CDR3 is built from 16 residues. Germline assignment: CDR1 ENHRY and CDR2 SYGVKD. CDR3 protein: CAISLIAGVPYNEQFF.

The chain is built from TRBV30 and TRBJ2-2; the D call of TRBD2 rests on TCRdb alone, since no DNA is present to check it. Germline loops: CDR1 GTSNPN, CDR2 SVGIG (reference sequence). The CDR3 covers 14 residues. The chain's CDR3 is CAWLAGIGTGELFF.

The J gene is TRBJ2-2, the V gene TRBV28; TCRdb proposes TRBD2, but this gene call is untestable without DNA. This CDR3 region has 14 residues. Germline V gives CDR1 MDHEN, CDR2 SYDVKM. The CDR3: CASSFREGPGELFF.

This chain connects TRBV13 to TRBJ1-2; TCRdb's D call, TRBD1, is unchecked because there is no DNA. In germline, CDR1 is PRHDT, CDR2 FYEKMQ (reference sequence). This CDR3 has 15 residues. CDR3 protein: CASSTLTGDNYGYTF.

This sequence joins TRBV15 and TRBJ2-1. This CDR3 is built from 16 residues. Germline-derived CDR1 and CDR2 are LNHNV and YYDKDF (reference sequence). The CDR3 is CATSAEIGRNYNEQFF.

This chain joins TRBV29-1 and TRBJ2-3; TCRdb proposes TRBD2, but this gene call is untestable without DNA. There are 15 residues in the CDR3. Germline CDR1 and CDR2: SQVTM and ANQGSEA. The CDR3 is CSVYPGLNGVDTQYF.

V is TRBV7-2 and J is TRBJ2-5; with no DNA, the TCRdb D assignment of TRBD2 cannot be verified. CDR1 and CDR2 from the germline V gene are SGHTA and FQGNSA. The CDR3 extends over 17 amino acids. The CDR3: CASSFSRYGSYKETQYF.

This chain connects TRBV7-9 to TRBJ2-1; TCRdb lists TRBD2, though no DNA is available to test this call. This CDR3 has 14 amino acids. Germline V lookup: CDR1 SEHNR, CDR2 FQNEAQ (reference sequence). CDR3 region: CASSGGLAGERQFF.

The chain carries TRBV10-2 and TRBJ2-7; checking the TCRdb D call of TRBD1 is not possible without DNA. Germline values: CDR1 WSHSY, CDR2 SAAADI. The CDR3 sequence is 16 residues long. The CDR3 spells CASSEQTGLSSYEQYF.

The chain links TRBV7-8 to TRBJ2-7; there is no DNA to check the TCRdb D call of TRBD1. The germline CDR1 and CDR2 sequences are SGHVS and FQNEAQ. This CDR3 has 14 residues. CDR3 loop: CASSHGQGDHEQYF.

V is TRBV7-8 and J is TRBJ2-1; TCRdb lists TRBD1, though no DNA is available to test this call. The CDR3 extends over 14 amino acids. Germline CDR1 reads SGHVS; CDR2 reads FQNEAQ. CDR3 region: CASNPGGSYNEQFF.

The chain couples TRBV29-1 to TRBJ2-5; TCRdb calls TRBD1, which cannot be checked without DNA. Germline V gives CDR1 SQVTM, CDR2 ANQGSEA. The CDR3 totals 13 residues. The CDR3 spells CSAGTLGGETQYF.

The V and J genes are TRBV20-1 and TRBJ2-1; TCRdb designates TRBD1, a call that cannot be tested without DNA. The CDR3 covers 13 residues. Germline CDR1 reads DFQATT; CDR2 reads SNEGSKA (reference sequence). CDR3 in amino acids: CSAREMTGVEQFF.

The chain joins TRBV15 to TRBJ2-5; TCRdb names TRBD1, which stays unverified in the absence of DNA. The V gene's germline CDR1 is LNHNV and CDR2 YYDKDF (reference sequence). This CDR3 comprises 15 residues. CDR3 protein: CATSERRGPYETQYF.

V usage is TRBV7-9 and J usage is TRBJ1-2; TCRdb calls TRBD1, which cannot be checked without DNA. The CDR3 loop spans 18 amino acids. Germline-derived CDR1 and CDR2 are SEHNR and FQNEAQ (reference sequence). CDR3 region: CASSQLTGGSLPRYGYTF.

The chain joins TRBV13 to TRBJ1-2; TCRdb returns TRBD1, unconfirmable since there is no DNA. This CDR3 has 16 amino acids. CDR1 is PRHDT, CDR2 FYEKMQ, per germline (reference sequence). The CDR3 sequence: CASSLALRQGNYGYTF.

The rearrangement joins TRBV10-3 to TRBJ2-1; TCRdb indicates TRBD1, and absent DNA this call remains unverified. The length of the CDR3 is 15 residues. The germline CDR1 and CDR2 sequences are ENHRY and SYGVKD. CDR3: CATGLGGGNYNEQFF.